This TCR beta chain originates from a study of T cells after yellow fever vaccination. General observations from the study: Secondary responses were weaker yet peaked faster, day 5 versus 15.

CDR3 length: 15 amino acids. The germline CDR1 and CDR2 sequences are SGHTA and FQGNSA. Trimming removed 1 base at V and 0 bases at J, with 10 bases between. This clonotype was seen at least ten times. What it binds is not known. A 5'RACE template-switching step, the method used to make TCR cDNA, added a universal primer site and UMIs. TCRdb reprocessed the 5' RACE reads via MiXCR and lists one record per CDR3 protein. Of approximately 240,000 distinct CDR3 sequences listed, 3.6% are singletons. The sample in question was PBMCs, obtained 15 days after the yellow fever booster vaccination. The receptor was isolated from a man between 18 and 29 years old who received the YFV17D yellow fever vaccine. The genes are TRBV7-2 and TRBJ2-7; D is undetermined. The CDR3 nucleotides are TGTGCCAGCAGCTTAGGTGCGGCTAGCTCCTACGAGCAGTACTTC. Residues: CASSLGAASSYEQYF. Using reference TRBV7-2 and TRBJ2-7 for the parts outside the CDR3, the full variable domain is GAGVSQSPSNKVTEKGKDVELRCDPISGHTALYWYRQSLGQGLEFLIYFQGNSAPDKSGLPSDRFSAERTGGSVSTLTIQRTQQEDSAVYLCASSLGAASSYEQYFGPGTRLTVT.